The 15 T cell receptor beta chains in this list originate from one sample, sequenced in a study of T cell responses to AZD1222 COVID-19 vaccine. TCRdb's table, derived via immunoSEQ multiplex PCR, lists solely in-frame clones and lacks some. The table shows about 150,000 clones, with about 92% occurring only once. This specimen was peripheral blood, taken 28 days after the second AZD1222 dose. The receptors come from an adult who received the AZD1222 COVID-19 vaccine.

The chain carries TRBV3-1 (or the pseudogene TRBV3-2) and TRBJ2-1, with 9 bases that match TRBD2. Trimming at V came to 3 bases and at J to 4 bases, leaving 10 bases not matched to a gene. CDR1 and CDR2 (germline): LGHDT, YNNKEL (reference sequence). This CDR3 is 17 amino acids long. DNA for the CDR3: TGTGCCAGCAGCCAGTATGTTGCGGGGGGGAAGTACAATGAGCAGTTCTTC. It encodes CASSQYVAGGKYNEQFF.

In nucleotides, the CDR3 is TGTGCCAGCAGTCAGAAATATATTGACATTTATGAGCAGTTCTTC. Translation: CASSQKYIDIYEQFF. The chain joins TRBV6-5 to TRBJ2-1; no definite D call. Germline-derived CDR1 and CDR2 are MNHEY and SVGAGI. Trimming took off 5 bases at V and 8 bases at J, with 19 bases between the two ends. This CDR3 comprises 15 residues.

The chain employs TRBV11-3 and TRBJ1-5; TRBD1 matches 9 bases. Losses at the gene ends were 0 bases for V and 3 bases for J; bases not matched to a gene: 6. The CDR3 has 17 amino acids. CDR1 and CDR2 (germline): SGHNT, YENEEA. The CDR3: CASSLDQQGAFNQPQHF. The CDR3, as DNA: TGTGCCAGCAGCTTAGATCAACAGGGGGCGTTCAATCAGCCCCAGCATTTT.

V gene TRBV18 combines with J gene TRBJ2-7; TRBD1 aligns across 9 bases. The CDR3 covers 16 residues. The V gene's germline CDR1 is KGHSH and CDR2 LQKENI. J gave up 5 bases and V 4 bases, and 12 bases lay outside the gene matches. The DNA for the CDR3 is TGTGCCAGCTCACAGAGACAGGGGGGTACACTCGACGAGCAGTACTTC. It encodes CASSQRQGGTLDEQYF.

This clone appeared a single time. This CDR3 reads CASSTGTAIQHF. The CDR3 nucleotides read TGTGCCAGCAGTACCGGGACAGCTATCCAGCATTTT. The V call is TRBV12-3 or TRBV12-4, the J call TRBJ1-5, with TRBD1 matching over 7 bases. The CDR3 is made up of 12 amino acids. V shed 5 bases and J 12 bases; nucleotides not matched to a gene: 7.

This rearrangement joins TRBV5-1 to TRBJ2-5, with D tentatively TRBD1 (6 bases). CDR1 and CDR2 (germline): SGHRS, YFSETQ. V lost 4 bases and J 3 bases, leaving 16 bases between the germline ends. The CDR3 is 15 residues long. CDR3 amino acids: CASSKRTASEETQYF. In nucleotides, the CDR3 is TGCGCCAGCAGCAAGCGGACAGCCTCGGAAGAGACCCAGTACTTC.

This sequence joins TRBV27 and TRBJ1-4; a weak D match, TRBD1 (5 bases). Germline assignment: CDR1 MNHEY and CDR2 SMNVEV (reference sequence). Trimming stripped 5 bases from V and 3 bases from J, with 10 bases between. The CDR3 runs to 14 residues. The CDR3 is CASSRRGPNEKLFF. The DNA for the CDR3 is TGTGCCAGCAGTCGCCGGGGCCCTAATGAAAAACTGTTTTTT.

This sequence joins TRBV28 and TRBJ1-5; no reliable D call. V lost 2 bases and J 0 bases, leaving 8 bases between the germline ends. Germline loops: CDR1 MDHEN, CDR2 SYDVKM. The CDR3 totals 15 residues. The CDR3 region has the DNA TGTGCCAGCAGTTTAGCCGGAGGTAGCAATCAGCCCCAGCATTTT. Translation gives CASSLAGGSNQPQHF.

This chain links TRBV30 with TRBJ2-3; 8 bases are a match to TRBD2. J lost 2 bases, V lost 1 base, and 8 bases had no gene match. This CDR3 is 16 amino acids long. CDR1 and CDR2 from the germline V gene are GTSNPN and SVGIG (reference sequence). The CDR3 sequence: CAWSGEREWYTDTQYF. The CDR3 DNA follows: TGTGCCTGGAGTGGGGAGCGGGAGTGGTACACAGATACGCAGTATTTT.

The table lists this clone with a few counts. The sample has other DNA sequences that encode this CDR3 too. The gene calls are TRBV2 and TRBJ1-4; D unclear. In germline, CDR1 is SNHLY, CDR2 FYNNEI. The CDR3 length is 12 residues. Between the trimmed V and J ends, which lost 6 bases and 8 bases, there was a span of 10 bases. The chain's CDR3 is CASSGVGEKLFF. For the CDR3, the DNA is TGTGCCAGCAGCGGCGTGGGCGAAAAACTGTTTTTT.

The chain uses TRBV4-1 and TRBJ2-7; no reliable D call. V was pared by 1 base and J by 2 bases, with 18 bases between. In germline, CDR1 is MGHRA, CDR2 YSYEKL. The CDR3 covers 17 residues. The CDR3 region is CASSQGGWQVVPYEQYF. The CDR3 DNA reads TGCGCCAGCAGCCAAGGAGGTTGGCAGGTAGTCCCCTACGAGCAGTACTTC.

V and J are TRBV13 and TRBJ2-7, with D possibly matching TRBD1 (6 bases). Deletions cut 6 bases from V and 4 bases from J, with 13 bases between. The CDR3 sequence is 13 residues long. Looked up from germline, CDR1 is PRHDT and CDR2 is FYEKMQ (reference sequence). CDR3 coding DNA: TGTGCCAGCAGGACGGGACACAATTACGAGCAGTACTTC. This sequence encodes CASRTGHNYEQYF. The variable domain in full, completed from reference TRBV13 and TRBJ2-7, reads AAGVIQSPRHLIKEKRETATLKCYPIPRHDTVYWYQQGPGQDPQFLISFYEKMQSDKGSIPDRFSAQQFSDYHSELNMSSLELGDSALYFCASRTGHNYEQYFGPGTRLTVT.

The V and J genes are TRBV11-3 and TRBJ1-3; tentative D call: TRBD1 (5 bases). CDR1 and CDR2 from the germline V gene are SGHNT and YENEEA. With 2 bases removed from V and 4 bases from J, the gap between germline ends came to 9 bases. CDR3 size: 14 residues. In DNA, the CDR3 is TGTGCCAGCAGCTTACAACAGGAGGGAAACACCATATATTTT. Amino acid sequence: CASSLQQEGNTIYF.

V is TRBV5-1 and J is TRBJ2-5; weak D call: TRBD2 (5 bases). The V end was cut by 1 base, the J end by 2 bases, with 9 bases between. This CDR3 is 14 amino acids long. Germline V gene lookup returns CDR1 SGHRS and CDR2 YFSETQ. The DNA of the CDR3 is TGCGCCAGCAGCTTGTTTCCGGGACAAGAGACCCAGTACTTC. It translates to CASSLFPGQETQYF.

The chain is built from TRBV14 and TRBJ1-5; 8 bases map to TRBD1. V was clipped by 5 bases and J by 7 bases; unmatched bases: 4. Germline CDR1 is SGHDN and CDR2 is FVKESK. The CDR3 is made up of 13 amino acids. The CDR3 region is CASSGQGGQPQHF. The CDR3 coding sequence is TGTGCCAGCAGCGGACAGGGCGGGCAGCCCCAGCATTTT.